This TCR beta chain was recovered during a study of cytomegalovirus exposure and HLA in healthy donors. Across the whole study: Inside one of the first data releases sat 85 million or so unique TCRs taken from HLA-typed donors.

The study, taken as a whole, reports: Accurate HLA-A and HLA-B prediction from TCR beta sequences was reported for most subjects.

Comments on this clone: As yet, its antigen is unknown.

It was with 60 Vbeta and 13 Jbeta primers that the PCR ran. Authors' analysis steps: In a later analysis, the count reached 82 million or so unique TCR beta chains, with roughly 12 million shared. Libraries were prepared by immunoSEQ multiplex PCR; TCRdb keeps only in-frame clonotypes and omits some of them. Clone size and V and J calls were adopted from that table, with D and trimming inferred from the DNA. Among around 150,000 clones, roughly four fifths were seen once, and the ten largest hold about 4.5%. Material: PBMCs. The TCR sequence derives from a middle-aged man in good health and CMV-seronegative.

CDR3 sequence (DNA): TGCGCCAGCAGCTTCCGACAGGGCGAGGAAGAGACCCAGTACTTC. Protein sequence: CASSFRQGEEETQYF. J is TRBJ2-5 and V is TRBV5-1, with 7 bases that match TRBD1. V shed 2 bases and J 3 bases; nucleotides not matched to a gene: 7. This CDR3 is built from 15 residues. Germline values: CDR1 SGHRS, CDR2 YFSETQ.